These 29 T cell receptor beta chains originate from one sample sequenced in a study of T cell changes during pregnancy in multiple sclerosis. Repertoires were generated with immunoSEQ multiplex PCR, while TCRdb's copy carries only in-frame clones and drops some. The sample shows around 69,000 clones, approximately 91% of them seen only once. The sample in question was peripheral blood, obtained in the third trimester of pregnancy. These receptors were collected from a female donor with multiple sclerosis, enrolled in a pregnancy study.

This clone was recorded once. The chain uses TRBV9 and TRBJ1-2, with 12 bases identical to TRBD1. CDR3 length equals 15 residues. The junction had 11 bases not matched to a gene; V was cut back by 8 bases and J by 6 bases. The germline gives CDR1 SGDLS, CDR2 YYNGEE. CDR3: CASSRDRGRENGYTF. The DNA for the CDR3 is TGTGCCAGTTCCCGGGACAGGGGGCGCGAGAATGGCTACACCTTC.

The V call is TRBV7-9, the J call TRBJ1-1; 9 nucleotides align to TRBD1. V was clipped by 5 bases and J by 1 base; unmatched bases: 2. The germline V gene has CDR1 SEHNR and CDR2 FQNEAQ (reference sequence). The CDR3 length is 14 residues. The CDR3 DNA follows: TGTGCCAGCAGCCTGGGACAGGGGAACACTGAAGCTTTCTTT. Its translation: CASSLGQGNTEAFF.

The gene calls are TRBV7-2 and TRBJ1-3, with 9 bases aligning to TRBD1. The CDR3 consists of 15 residues. CDR1 is SGHTA and CDR2 is FQGNSA in the germline V gene. The junction had 2 bases not matched to a gene; V was cut back by 3 bases and J by 2 bases. CDR3 sequence: CASSFTGGTGNTIYF. The CDR3 DNA reads TGTGCCAGCAGCTTTACAGGGGGCACTGGAAACACCATATATTTT. Variable domain in full (rest from reference TRBV7-2 and TRBJ1-3): GAGVSQSPSNKVTEKGKDVELRCDPISGHTALYWYRQSLGQGLEFLIYFQGNSAPDKSGLPSDRFSAERTGGSVSTLTIQRTQQEDSAVYLCASSFTGGTGNTIYFGEGSWLTVV.

This clone appeared once. The chain uses TRBV5-1 and TRBJ2-7; 12 nucleotides line up with TRBD2. Germline values: CDR1 SGHRS, CDR2 YFSETQ. Trimming took 4 bases from V and 3 from J; bases not matched to a gene: 5. There are 15 residues in the CDR3. The CDR3 nucleotides read TGCGCCAGCAGCCGGACTAGCGGGGTAGGCTACGAGCAGTACTTC. Translating gives CASSRTSGVGYEQYF.

This sequence joins TRBV5-4 and TRBJ2-2, with D possibly TRBD1 on 6 matching bases. Trimming removed 5 bases at V and 3 bases at J, with 11 bases between. The CDR3 totals 14 residues. Germline loops: CDR1 SGHNT, CDR2 YYREEE (reference sequence). In nucleotides, the CDR3 is TGTGCCAGCAGGTGGGACATGTACACCGGGGAGCTGTTTTTT. This sequence encodes CASRWDMYTGELFF.

This chain links TRBV5-1 with TRBJ1-1; D ambiguous. Germline-derived CDR1 and CDR2 are SGHRS and YFSETQ. Trimming left V 1 base short and J 3 bases short, with 13 bases between. The length of the CDR3 is 15 residues. The CDR3 loop reads CASSLYGDADTEAFF. CDR3 sequence (DNA): TGCGCCAGCAGCTTGTACGGGGATGCGGACACTGAAGCTTTCTTT.

V and J are TRBV30 and TRBJ2-7, with TRBD2 matching 9 bases. Germline-derived CDR1 and CDR2 are GTSNPN and SVGIG (reference sequence). J gave up 5 bases and V 7 bases, and 6 bases lay outside the gene matches. The CDR3 spans 12 residues. CDR3 in amino acids: CALRGGLNEQYF. In DNA, the CDR3 is TGTGCCTTGCGGGGGGGCCTCAACGAGCAGTACTTC.

The gene calls are TRBV18 and TRBJ1-4, with unresolved D. The V end lost 3 bases, the J end lost 10 bases, and 15 bases lay between the germline ends. Germline values: CDR1 KGHSH, CDR2 LQKENI. The CDR3 sequence is 14 residues long. The CDR3 bases are TGTGCCAGCTCACCGGGCCAGGCTCCAGGAAAACTGTTTTTT. This codes for CASSPGQAPGKLFF.

J is TRBJ1-4 and V is TRBV28; TRBD1 might be the D (5 bases). V was clipped by 4 bases and J by 2 bases, with 14 bases between them. Germline V lookup: CDR1 MDHEN, CDR2 SYDVKM. There are 16 residues in the CDR3. The CDR3 reads CASSSPPRGTNEKLFF. The CDR3 nucleotides read TGTGCCAGCAGTTCCCCCCCCCGGGGGACTAATGAAAAACTGTTTTTT. The whole variable domain, remainder taken from reference TRBV28 and TRBJ1-4, is DVKVTQSSRYLVKRTGEKVFLECVQDMDHENMFWYRQDPGLGLRLIYFSYDVKMKEKGDIPEGYSVSREKKERFSLILESASTNQTSMYLCASSSPPRGTNEKLFFGSGTQLSVL.

The chain links TRBV6-6 to TRBJ1-5; D unresolved. Germline assignment: CDR1 MNHNY and CDR2 SVGAGI (reference sequence). CDR3 length equals 13 residues. The V end lost 7 bases, the J end lost 6 bases, and 13 bases lay between the germline ends. CDR3 region: CASTHTGVQPQHF. The CDR3 DNA reads TGTGCCAGCACTCACACGGGTGTTCAGCCCCAGCATTTT.

The chain employs TRBV5-4 and TRBJ2-3; 10 bases match TRBD2. The V gene end was trimmed by 4 bases and the J gene end by 6 bases; junction bases not matched to a gene: 8. Germline V gene lookup returns CDR1 SGHNT and CDR2 YYREEE (reference sequence). The CDR3 covers 15 residues. The CDR3 loop is CASSLQRGGGDTQYF. The CDR3 nucleotides read TGTGCCAGCAGCCTCCAGCGGGGGGGCGGGGATACGCAGTATTTT. The variable domain in full, with the rest retrieved from reference TRBV5-4 and TRBJ2-3, is ETGVTQSPTHLIKTRGQQVTLRCSSQSGHNTVSWYQQALGQGPQFIFQYYREEENGRGNFPPRFSGLQFPNYSSELNVNALELDDSALYLCASSLQRGGGDTQYFGPGTRLTVL.

The chain recombines TRBV19 with TRBJ2-3; maybe TRBD2 (6 bases). The V and J ends lost 5 bases and 2 bases respectively, with 17 bases between them. The V gene's germline CDR1 is LNHDA and CDR2 SQIVND (reference sequence). This CDR3 is 16 amino acids long. The CDR3 DNA sequence: TGTGCCAGTAGTCTTGGAGGGACTGGGACCACAGATACGCAGTATTTT. Translating it yields CASSLGGTGTTDTQYF.

The V gene is TRBV6-5, the J gene TRBJ2-3, with D maybe TRBD2 (5 bases). The CDR3 runs 15 residues. Germline CDR1 MNHEY, CDR2 SVGAGI. Trimming pared 5 bases from V and 7 bases from J, leaving 19 bases between. The CDR3: CASSPHVGRGYTQYF. CDR3 nucleotides: TGTGCCAGCAGTCCTCATGTTGGACGGGGTTATACGCAGTATTTT.

The chain employs TRBV7-8 and TRBJ2-3; D might be TRBD2 (6 bases). Trimming took off 3 bases at V and 0 bases at J, with 16 bases between the two ends. The CDR3 is 17 residues long. CDR1 is SGHVS, CDR2 FQNEAQ, per germline. CDR3 sequence reads: CASSFSGWPTSTDTQYF. The CDR3 nucleotides are TGTGCCAGCAGCTTTAGCGGATGGCCTACTAGCACAGATACGCAGTATTTT.

The rearrangement links TRBV10-1 to TRBJ2-7; the D gene is possibly TRBD2 (5 bases). In germline, CDR1 is WNHNN, CDR2 SYGVQD (reference sequence). This CDR3 is built from 16 residues. The V end lost 6 bases, the J end lost 4 bases, and 22 bases lay between the germline ends. The chain's CDR3 is CASSEEGWTLPYEQYF. Written as DNA, the CDR3 is TGCGCCAGCAGCGAAGAAGGTTGGACTCTTCCTTACGAGCAGTACTTC.

This sequence joins TRBV4-2 and TRBJ2-3; 12 positions match TRBD2. After removal of 1 base from V and 3 bases from J, the junction contained 11 bases not matched to a gene. Germline-derived CDR1 and CDR2 are LGHNA and YNFKEQ. The CDR3 has 19 residues. CDR3: CASSQGLAGVGGWTDTQYF. In nucleotides, the CDR3 is TGTGCCAGCAGCCAAGGACTAGCGGGAGTGGGGGGTTGGACAGATACGCAGTATTTT.

CDR3 amino acids: CASSLFVTGTEAFF. Written as DNA, the CDR3 is TGCGCCAGCAGCTTGTTCGTGACAGGGACTGAAGCTTTCTTT. The V gene is TRBV5-1, the J gene TRBJ1-1; 7 bases match TRBD1. The J segment lost 5 bases and the V segment lost 1 base, leaving 5 bases of the junction unmatched. This CDR3 is 14 amino acids long. Germline V CDR1 and CDR2: SGHRS, YFSETQ.

V usage is TRBV18 and J usage is TRBJ2-7, with D possibly TRBD1 on 5 matching bases. Germline CDR1 is KGHSH and CDR2 is LQKENI. V was pared by 0 bases and J by 0 bases, with 12 bases between. This CDR3 has 16 residues. The CDR3 reads CASSPPGQGSSYEQYF. The CDR3 bases are TGTGCCAGCTCACCACCCGGGCAGGGAAGCTCCTACGAGCAGTACTTC.

The CDR3: CASSVGLEGGVQETQYF. The DNA for the CDR3 is TGTGCCAGCAGCGTAGGACTAGAAGGAGGGGTCCAAGAGACCCAGTACTTC. The chain uses TRBV9 and TRBJ2-5; D is possibly TRBD2 (6 bases). The V and J ends lost 0 bases and 1 base respectively, with 16 bases between them. The CDR3 spans 17 residues. Germline V gene data show CDR1 as SGDLS and CDR2 as YYNGEE.

The rearrangement uses TRBV6-6 and TRBJ1-2; possibly TRBD1 for D (6 bases). Deletions cut 6 bases from V and 6 bases from J, with 17 bases between. CDR1 is MNHNY, CDR2 SVGAGI, per germline (reference sequence). This CDR3 contains 14 residues. The CDR3, as DNA: TGTGCCAGCAGCATACTGTCAGGGGCTCATGGCTACACCTTC. This gives the protein CASSILSGAHGYTF.

This chain uses TRBV30 with TRBJ2-1, with TRBD1 identical over 9 bases. This CDR3 region has 13 residues. The germline V gene has CDR1 GTSNPN and CDR2 SVGIG (reference sequence). The junction had 10 bases not matched to a gene; V was cut back by 8 bases and J by 8 bases. In DNA form, the CDR3 reads TGTGCCCTGGAGTCGGACAGGGGCGATGAGCAGTTCTTC. Translating gives CALESDRGDEQFF.

The rearrangement links TRBV5-5 to TRBJ1-6; no clear D. CDR1 and CDR2 from the germline V gene are SGHKS and YYEKEE (reference sequence). Trimming shortened V by 7 bases and J by 3 bases, and 8 bases separated the two germline ends. This CDR3 region has 13 residues. The DNA for the CDR3 is TGTGCCAGCCGTACAGACTATAATTCACCCCTCCACTTT. Amino acid sequence: CASRTDYNSPLHF. Full variable domain (remainder filled in from reference TRBV5-5 and TRBJ1-6): DAGVTQSPTHLIKTRGQQVTLRCSPISGHKSVSWYQQVLGQGPQFIFQYYEKEERGRGNFPDRFSARQFPNYSSELNVNALLLGDSALYLCASRTDYNSPLHFGNGTRLTVT.

The CDR3 DNA reads TGTGCCAGCATGCCAGGGGGGAGCTCCTACGAGCAGTACTTC. It translates to CASMPGGSSYEQYF. The genes are TRBV5-6 and TRBJ2-7; possible D gene TRBD1, 7 bases. From germline, CDR1 is SGHDT and CDR2 YYEEEE. Trimming left V 6 bases short and J 0 bases short, with 13 bases between. This CDR3 has 14 residues. Full variable domain (rest looked up from reference TRBV5-6 and TRBJ2-7): DAGVTQSPTHLIKTRGQQVTLRCSPKSGHDTVSWYQQALGQGPQFIFQYYEEEERQRGNFPDRFSGHQFPNYSSELNVNALLLGDSALYLCASMPGGSSYEQYFGPGTRLTVT.

J is TRBJ1-2 and V is TRBV5-6, with a weak D call TRBD1 (5 bases). Trimming shortened V by 1 base and J by 5 bases, and 12 bases separated the two germline ends. The CDR3 is 14 residues long. CDR1 SGHDT and CDR2 YYEEEE come from the germline V gene. CDR3 loop: CASSLYGREYGYTF. CDR3 nucleotide sequence: TGTGCCAGCAGCTTGTACGGCAGGGAATATGGCTACACCTTC.

V usage is TRBV18 and J usage is TRBJ1-5, with TRBD1 as a possible D gene (6 bases). CDR3 length equals 15 residues. Germline CDR1 and CDR2: KGHSH and LQKENI. Trimming pared 1 base from V and 7 bases from J, leaving 14 bases between. The CDR3 spells CASSPQGGRGQPQHF. For the CDR3, the DNA is TGTGCCAGCTCACCACAGGGGGGGCGGGGGCAGCCCCAGCATTTT.

V and J are TRBV5-1 and TRBJ2-3, with D possibly matching TRBD2 (6 bases). This CDR3 has 14 residues. Germline CDR1 and CDR2: SGHRS and YFSETQ. V was pared by 3 bases and J by 2 bases, with 10 bases between. The CDR3 is CASSYAGFTDTQYF. CDR3 DNA: TGCGCCAGCAGCTACGCGGGATTCACAGATACGCAGTATTTT.

V and J are TRBV9 and TRBJ1-2; tentative D call: TRBD1 (6 bases). V gave up 4 bases and J gave up 10 bases, with 20 bases separating them. The V gene's germline CDR1 is SGDLS and CDR2 YYNGEE. The CDR3 spans 14 residues. In DNA form, the CDR3 reads TGTGCCAGCAGCTCCGGGGTGGGACAAAGAGTCTACACCTTC. Protein product: CASSSGVGQRVYTF.

CDR3 coding DNA: TGTGCCAGCAGCTTGGTGGGGGGGGGCGTTTCGTACGAGCAGTACTTC. Encoded protein: CASSLVGGGVSYEQYF. The chain couples TRBV5-4 to TRBJ2-7, with D possibly matching TRBD2 (7 bases). CDR1 is SGHNT and CDR2 is YYREEE in the germline V gene (reference sequence). The CDR3 runs 16 residues. With 0 bases removed from V and 4 bases from J, the gap between germline ends came to 17 bases.

V and J are TRBV30 and TRBJ1-1; 9 bases match TRBD1. Germline assignment: CDR1 GTSNPN and CDR2 SVGIG (reference sequence). J gave up 5 bases and V 3 bases, and 4 bases lay outside the gene matches. The CDR3 covers 13 residues. The CDR3 DNA reads as TGTGCCTGGAGAGGGACAGGGAGGACTGAAGCTTTCTTT. As protein: CAWRGTGRTEAFF.